This TCR beta chain came from a study of response to subunit inactivated influenza vaccine listed by TCRdb under 2018. Study-wide context: To follow how T cells responded to a trivalent subunit inactivated influenza vaccine, the researchers relied on deep quantitative profiling of the T cell receptor repertoire. What the study reported, not specific to this receptor: The authors proposed that each seasonal influenza vaccination may bring in only a limited number of new T cells.

This clonotype has only one observation. There is no known antigen for this receptor. No clone much larger than this one lies a single base away; base qualities are absent. One read alone makes for weak evidence. Library generation was performed with RT-PCR. The listed sequencing device is Illumina HiSeq 2500. The public reads were reprocessed in TCRdb via fastp at Q25 and MiXCR, keeping in-frame beta chains. Each CDR3 protein appears once, grouped with its most common genes and DNA. The sample contains more than 600,000 distinct CDR3 sequences, around 18% of them found a single time. The ten largest make up approximately 11% of the sample. This sequence originates from a man in his forties or fifties who received an inactivated influenza vaccine. Donor details come from another sample of the same person, matched by shared clones. This sample comprised PBMCs from blood, obtained more than 4 days after vaccination.

The sequence in DNA is TGTGCCAGCAGCTTAAGGGACAGGGCGAACACTGAAGCTTTCTTT. Translated, this is CASSLRDRANTEAFF. The V and J genes are TRBV7-8 and TRBJ1-1; the central 9 bases match TRBD1. CDR1 and CDR2 are read off the germline V gene as SGHVS and FQNEAQ. V lost 2 bases and J lost 1 base, and the count of bases not matched to a germline gene is 2. The CDR3 numbers 15 residues from cysteine through phenylalanine. Only CDR3 DNA is held: 45 bases, read in frame from base 1.